Listed here are 12 T cell receptor beta chains from one sample, sequenced in a study of type 1 regulatory T cells. Each CDR3 protein gets one entry after TCRdb re-called the reads with MiXCR. The data contain 80,000 to 100,000 distinct CDR3 sequences, roughly 31% of them singletons. The sequenced material came from CD4+ T cells, either the whole sample or a sorted fraction (not recorded which). The source is a human donor in good health.

The J gene is TRBJ2-3, the V gene TRBV5-4; D call uncertain. The germline V gene encodes CDR1 SGHNT and CDR2 YYREEE (reference sequence). The V gene lost 1 base and the J gene lost 0 bases, with 12 bases spanning the gap. CDR3 size: 16 residues. The CDR3 nucleotides are TGTGCCAGCAGCTTGCTAACGGCCTCTAGCACAGATACGCAGTATTTT. Translation: CASSLLTASSTDTQYF.

This rearrangement joins TRBV9 to TRBJ2-7; D could derive from TRBD1 or TRBD2 (5 bases each). This CDR3 has 14 amino acids. The V end was cut by 0 bases, the J end by 7 bases, with 14 bases between. The V gene's germline CDR1 is SGDLS and CDR2 YYNGEE. CDR3 sequence: CASSVDGTPGEQYF. CDR3 DNA: TGTGCCAGCAGCGTAGACGGGACCCCGGGGGAGCAGTACTTC.

A word on this clonotype: A much larger clone differs by one base, so this may be a read error. As the CDR3 is not closed by the conserved phenylalanine or tryptophan, this likely results from a read error. This chain joins TRBV20-1 and TRBJ2-5; D is perhaps TRBD1 or TRBD2 (6 bases each). V shed 3 bases and J shed 5 bases, with 10 bases lying between them. This CDR3 has 12 residues. Per germline, CDR1 DFQATT and CDR2 SNEGSKA (reference sequence). The CDR3 DNA reads TGCAGTGCTAGCGGGGGCTGGGAGACCCAGTACTCC. Its protein is CSASGGWETQYS.

V and J are TRBV20-1 and TRBJ2-1; 10 bases fit TRBD2. With 6 bases clipped from V and 6 bases from J, the junction kept 8 bases outside the gene matches. Per the germline V gene, CDR1 is DFQATT and CDR2 is SNEGSKA (reference sequence). The CDR3 runs to 14 residues. The CDR3 sequence is CSAILAGVPNEQFF. CDR3 sequence (DNA): TGCAGTGCCATTCTAGCGGGAGTCCCCAATGAGCAGTTCTTC.

This clonotype was seen a few times. The V and J genes are TRBV12-3 or TRBV12-4 and TRBJ2-1; no clear D gene. V was clipped by 3 bases and J by 0 bases, with 6 bases between them. This CDR3 contains 14 residues. The CDR3 region is CASSFSNSYNEQFF. CDR3 nucleotide sequence: TGTGCCAGCAGTTTTTCGAACTCCTACAATGAGCAGTTCTTC.

The chain recombines TRBV6-1 with TRBJ2-4; D is ambiguous. CDR1 is MNHNS, CDR2 SASEGT, per germline. This CDR3 is 13 amino acids long. Trimming cost V 9 bases and J 6 bases, with 15 bases left between them. CDR3 residues: CARFGEKGNIQYF. CDR3 coding DNA: TGTGCCAGGTTTGGGGAAAAGGGAAACATTCAGTACTTC.

This clonotype was observed a few times. The chain links TRBV27 to TRBJ2-5, with 10 bases lining up with TRBD2. The V gene end was trimmed by 3 bases and the J gene end by 6 bases; junction bases not matched to a gene: 7. Germline assignment: CDR1 MNHEY and CDR2 SMNVEV (reference sequence). The CDR3 spans 15 residues. As DNA, the CDR3 is TGTGCCAGCAGTTTCTGGCTAGCGGGAGAAAAGACCCAGTACTTC. Encoded protein: CASSFWLAGEKTQYF.

This clonotype was counted between two and nine times. This sequence joins TRBV7-9 and TRBJ2-7; D is perhaps TRBD1 (6 bases). Trimming took 4 bases from V and 6 from J, leaving 10 bases between them. Germline V gives CDR1 SEHNR, CDR2 FQNEAQ (reference sequence). This CDR3 comprises 12 residues. The CDR3 coding sequence is TGTGCCAGCAGCTCGTACAGGGTCGAGCAGTACTTC. Translating gives CASSSYRVEQYF.

This clonotype was seen only a few times. This chain connects TRBV7-2 to TRBJ1-5; tentative D call: TRBD1 (6 bases). CDR1 SGHTA and CDR2 FQGNSA come from the germline V gene. CDR3 length: 14 amino acids. V lost 1 base and J lost 6, with 10 bases in between. CDR3 sequence reads: CASSLVGRGQPQHF. The CDR3 DNA sequence: TGTGCCAGCAGCTTAGTCGGCAGGGGTCAGCCCCAGCATTTT.

V and J are TRBV7-2 and TRBJ2-5; the D gene could be TRBD1 or TRBD2 (6 bases each). CDR3 length: 16 amino acids. V was clipped by 5 bases and J by 3 bases, with 19 bases between them. The germline V gene encodes CDR1 SGHTA and CDR2 FQGNSA. Written as DNA, the CDR3 is TGTGCCAGCAGCCCTTTTGTGTTTAGGGGGGAAGAGACCCAGTACTTC. This codes for CASSPFVFRGEETQYF.

V usage is TRBV5-1 and J usage is TRBJ1-2; a possible D gene is TRBD1 (5 bases). CDR1 SGHRS and CDR2 YFSETQ come from the germline V gene. This CDR3 spans 14 amino acids. Trimming removed 4 bases from V and 4 bases from J, with 14 bases in between. The CDR3 bases are TGCGCCAGCAGCCGGCAGGGAAGCACCTATGGCTACACCTTC. Its protein is CASSRQGSTYGYTF.

The sample holds a few counts of this clonotype. The chain employs TRBV5-6 and TRBJ2-7; possibly TRBD1 or TRBD2 for D (5 bases each). Germline V lookup: CDR1 SGHDT, CDR2 YYEEEE. The CDR3 extends over 13 amino acids. Trimming shortened V by 4 bases and J by 5 bases, and 13 bases separated the two germline ends. The CDR3, as DNA: TGTGCCAGCAGCCCCGCAGGGCGGGACGAGCAGTACTTC. Its translation: CASSPAGRDEQYF. The variable domain in full, with the rest retrieved from reference TRBV5-6 and TRBJ2-7, is DAGVTQSPTHLIKTRGQQVTLRCSPKSGHDTVSWYQQALGQGPQFIFQYYEEEERQRGNFPDRFSGHQFPNYSSELNVNALLLGDSALYLCASSPAGRDEQYFGPGTRLTVT.